This T cell receptor beta chain was documented in a study of neurological immune-mediated disorders. This clonotype was recorded at least ten times. From 15-18 subjects, every sequencing run obtained over 170 million TCR-beta sequences. TCRdb processed the 5' RACE reads anew with MiXCR; each CDR3 protein has one entry. The sample holds about 18,000 distinct CDR3 sequences; roughly a quarter are singletons and the top ten take roughly 34%. V lost 1 base and J 0 bases, leaving 8 bases between the germline ends. Per germline, CDR1 SGHNT and CDR2 YYREEE (reference sequence). The CDR3 consists of 15 residues. It was from 2 million PBMCs stored at -80 C that the unsorted libraries were obtained.

This TCR came from a man aged 50-59 years with HTLV-1-associated myelopathy (HAM/TSP). The V gene is TRBV5-4, the J gene TRBJ2-4; a possible D gene is TRBD1 (5 bases). The material sequenced was PBMCs. The CDR3 DNA reads as TGTGCCAGCAGCTTGAGGGGCTTAGCCAAAAACATTCAGTACTTC. It translates to CASSLRGLAKNIQYF.